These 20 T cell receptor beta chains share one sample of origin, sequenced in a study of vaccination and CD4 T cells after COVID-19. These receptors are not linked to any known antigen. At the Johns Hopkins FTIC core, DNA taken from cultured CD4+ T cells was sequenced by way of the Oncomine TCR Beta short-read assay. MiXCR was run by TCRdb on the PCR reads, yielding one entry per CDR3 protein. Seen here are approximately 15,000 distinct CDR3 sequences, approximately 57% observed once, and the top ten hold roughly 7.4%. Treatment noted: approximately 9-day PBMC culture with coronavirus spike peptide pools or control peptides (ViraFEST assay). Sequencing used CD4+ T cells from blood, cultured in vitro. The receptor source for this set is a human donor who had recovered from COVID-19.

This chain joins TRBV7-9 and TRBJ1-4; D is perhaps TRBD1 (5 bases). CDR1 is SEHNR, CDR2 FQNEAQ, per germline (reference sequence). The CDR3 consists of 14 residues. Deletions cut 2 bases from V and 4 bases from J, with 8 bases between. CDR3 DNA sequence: TGTGCCAGCAGCTTAAATCAGGGTAATGAAAAACTGTTTTTT. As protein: CASSLNQGNEKLFF.

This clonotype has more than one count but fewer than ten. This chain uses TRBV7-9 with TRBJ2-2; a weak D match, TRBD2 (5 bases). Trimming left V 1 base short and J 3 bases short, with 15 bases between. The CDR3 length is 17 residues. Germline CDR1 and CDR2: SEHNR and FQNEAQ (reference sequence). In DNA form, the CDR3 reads TGTGCCAGCAGCTTAGGTGGCGCCCGGCGGGACACCGGGGAGCTGTTTTTT. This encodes CASSLGGARRDTGELFF.

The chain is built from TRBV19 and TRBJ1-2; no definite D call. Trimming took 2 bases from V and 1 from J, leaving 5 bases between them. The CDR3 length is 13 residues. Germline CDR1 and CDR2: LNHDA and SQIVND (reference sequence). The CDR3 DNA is TGTGCCAGTAGTATAACGGTTAACTATGGCTACACCTTC. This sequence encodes CASSITVNYGYTF.

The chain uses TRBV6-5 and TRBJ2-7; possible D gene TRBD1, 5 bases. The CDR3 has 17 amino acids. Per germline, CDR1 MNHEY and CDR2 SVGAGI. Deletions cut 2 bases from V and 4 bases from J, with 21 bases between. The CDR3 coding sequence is TGTGCCAGCAGTTACCAACAGCCGGACAATCTGGCTTACGAGCAGTACTTC. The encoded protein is CASSYQQPDNLAYEQYF.

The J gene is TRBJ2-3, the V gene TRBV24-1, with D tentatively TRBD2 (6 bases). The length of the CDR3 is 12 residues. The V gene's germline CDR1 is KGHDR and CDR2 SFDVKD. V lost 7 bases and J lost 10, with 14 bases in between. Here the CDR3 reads CATSGVGTAQYF. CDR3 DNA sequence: TGTGCCACCAGCGGAGTCGGGACTGCGCAGTATTTT.

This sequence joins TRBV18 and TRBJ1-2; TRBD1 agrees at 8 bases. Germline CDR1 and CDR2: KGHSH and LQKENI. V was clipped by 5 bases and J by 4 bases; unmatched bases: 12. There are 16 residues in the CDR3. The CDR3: CASSERDRSVGYGYTF. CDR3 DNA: TGTGCCAGCTCAGAACGGGACAGGTCGGTTGGCTATGGCTACACCTTC.

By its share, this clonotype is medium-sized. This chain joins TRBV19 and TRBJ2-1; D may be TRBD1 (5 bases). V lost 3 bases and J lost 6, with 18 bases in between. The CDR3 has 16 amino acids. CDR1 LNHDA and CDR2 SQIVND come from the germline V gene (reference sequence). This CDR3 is CASSIRQAGYGNEQFF. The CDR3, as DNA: TGTGCCAGTAGTATTAGGCAAGCAGGGTACGGCAATGAGCAGTTCTTC.

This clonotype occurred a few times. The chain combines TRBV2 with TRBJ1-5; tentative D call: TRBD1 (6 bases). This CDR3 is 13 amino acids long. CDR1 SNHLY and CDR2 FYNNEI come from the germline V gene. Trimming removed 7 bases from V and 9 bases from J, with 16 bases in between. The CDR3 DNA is TGTGCCAGCAAAACAGGGACCACTGGGCCCCAGCATTTT. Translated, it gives CASKTGTTGPQHF.

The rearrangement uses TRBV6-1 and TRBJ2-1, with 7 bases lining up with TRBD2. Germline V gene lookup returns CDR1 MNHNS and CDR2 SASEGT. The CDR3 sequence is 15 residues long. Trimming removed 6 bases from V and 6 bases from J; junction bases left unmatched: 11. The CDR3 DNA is TGTGCCAGCAGGGCTCGCGGGAGCCGGGGCAATGAGCAGTTCTTC. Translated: CASRARGSRGNEQFF.

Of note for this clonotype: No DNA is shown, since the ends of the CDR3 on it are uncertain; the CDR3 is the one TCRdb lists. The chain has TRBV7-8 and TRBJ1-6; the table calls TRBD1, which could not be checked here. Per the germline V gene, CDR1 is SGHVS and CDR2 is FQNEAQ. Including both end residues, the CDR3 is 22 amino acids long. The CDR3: CASRDYDAQYFGPGKKYSPLHF.

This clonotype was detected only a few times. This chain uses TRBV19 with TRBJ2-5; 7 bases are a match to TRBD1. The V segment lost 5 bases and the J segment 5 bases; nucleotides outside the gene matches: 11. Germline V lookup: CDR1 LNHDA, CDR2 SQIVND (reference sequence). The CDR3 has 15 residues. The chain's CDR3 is CASSPGTGTAETQYF. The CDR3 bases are TGTGCCAGTAGTCCGGGAACCGGGACAGCGGAGACCCAGTACTTC.

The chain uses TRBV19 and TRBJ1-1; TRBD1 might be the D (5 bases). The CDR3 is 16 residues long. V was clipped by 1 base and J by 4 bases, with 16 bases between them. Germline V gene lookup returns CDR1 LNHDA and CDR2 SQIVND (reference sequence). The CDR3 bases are TGTGCCAGTAGTATAGTTGGTTGGGGGGGTGGCACTGAAGCTTTCTTT. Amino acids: CASSIVGWGGGTEAFF.

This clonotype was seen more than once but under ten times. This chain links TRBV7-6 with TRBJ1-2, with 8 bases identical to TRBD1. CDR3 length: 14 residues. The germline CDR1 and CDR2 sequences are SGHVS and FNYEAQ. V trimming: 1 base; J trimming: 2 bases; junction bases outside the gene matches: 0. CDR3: CASSLGTGNYGYTF. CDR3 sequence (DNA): TGTGCCAGCAGCTTAGGGACAGGGAACTATGGCTACACCTTC.

The CDR3 DNA reads TGCAGTGCTCTCGACTCAGGAGGGTACAATGAGCAGTTCTTC. Its protein is CSALDSGGYNEQFF. The V gene is TRBV20-1, the J gene TRBJ2-1, with a tentative D call TRBD2 (6 bases). With 5 bases removed from V and 4 bases from J, the gap between germline ends came to 15 bases. Germline assignment: CDR1 DFQATT and CDR2 SNEGSKA (reference sequence). The CDR3 consists of 14 residues.

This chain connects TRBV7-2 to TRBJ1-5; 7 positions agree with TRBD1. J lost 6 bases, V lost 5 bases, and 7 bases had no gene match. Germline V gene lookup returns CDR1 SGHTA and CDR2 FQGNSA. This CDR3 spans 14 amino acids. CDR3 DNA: TGTGCCAGCAGCCAGCCAGGGGGTGGTCAGCCCCAGCATTTT. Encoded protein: CASSQPGGGQPQHF.

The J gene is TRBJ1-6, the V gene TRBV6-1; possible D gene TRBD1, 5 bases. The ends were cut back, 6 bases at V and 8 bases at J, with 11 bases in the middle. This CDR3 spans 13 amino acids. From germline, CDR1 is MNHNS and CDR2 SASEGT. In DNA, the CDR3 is TGTGCCAGCAGCCCGCAAGGGGATTCACCCCTCCACTTT. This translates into CASSPQGDSPLHF.

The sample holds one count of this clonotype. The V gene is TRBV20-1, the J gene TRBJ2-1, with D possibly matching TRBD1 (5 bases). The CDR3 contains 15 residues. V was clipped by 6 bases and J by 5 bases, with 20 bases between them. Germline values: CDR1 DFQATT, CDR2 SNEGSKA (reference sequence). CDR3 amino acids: CSAENPGLGDNEQFF. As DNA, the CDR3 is TGCAGTGCCGAGAACCCAGGGTTAGGGGACAATGAGCAGTTCTTC.

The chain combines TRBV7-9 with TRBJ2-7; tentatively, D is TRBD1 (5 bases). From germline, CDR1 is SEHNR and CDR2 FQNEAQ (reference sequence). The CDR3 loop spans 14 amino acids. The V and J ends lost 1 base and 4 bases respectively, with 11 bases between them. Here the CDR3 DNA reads TGTGCCAGCAGCTTAGGAGCAGGGAATTACGAGCAGTACTTC. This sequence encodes CASSLGAGNYEQYF.

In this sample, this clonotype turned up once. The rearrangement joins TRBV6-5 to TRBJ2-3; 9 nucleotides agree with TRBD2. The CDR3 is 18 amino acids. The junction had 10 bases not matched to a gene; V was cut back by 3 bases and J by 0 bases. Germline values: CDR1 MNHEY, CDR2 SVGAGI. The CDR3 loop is CASSYVAGGLSSTDTQYF. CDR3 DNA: TGTGCCAGCAGTTATGTGGCGGGAGGGCTTTCTAGCACAGATACGCAGTATTTT.

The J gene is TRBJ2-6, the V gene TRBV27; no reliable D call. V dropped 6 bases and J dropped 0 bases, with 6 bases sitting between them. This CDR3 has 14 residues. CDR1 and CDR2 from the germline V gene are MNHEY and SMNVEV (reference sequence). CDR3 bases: TGTGCCAGCAGACAGTCCTCTGGGGCCAACGTCCTGACTTTC. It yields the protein CASRQSSGANVLTF.